This TCR beta chain is drawn from a study of blood T cell repertoires in COVID-19. Seattle researchers signed up patients amid active infection and tracked them longitudinally. Using immunoSEQ multiplex PCR, the repertoire was profiled, and TCRdb retains in-frame clones only, with some absent. Counted here are over 150,000 clones, around 84% occurring once; the ten biggest clones make up 8.3%. There are 14 residues in the CDR3. Trimming removed 7 bases at V and 4 bases at J, with 15 bases between. Germline V lookup: CDR1 LNHDA, CDR2 SQIVND (reference sequence). This receptor was identified in a woman aged 60-75 years with COVID-19, enrolled during active disease. The source material was peripheral blood. The chain is built from TRBV19 and TRBJ2-3; the D gene is possibly TRBD2 (7 bases). The CDR3 here is CASKRDISADTQYF. CDR3 DNA: TGTGCCAGTAAGCGGGACATCTCTGCAGATACGCAGTATTTT.